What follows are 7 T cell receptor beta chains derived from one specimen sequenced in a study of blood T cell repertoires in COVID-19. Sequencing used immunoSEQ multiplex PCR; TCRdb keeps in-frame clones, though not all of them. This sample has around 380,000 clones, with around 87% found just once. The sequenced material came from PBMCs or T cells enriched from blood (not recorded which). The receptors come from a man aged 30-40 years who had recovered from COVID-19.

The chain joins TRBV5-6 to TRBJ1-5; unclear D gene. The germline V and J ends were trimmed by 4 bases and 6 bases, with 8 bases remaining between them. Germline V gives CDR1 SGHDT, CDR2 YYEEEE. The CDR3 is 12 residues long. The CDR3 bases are TGTGCCAGCAGCCTCGGGGTTCAGCCCCAGCATTTT. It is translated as CASSLGVQPQHF.

The CDR3 coding sequence is TGCGCCAGCAGCTGGGACAGGGGTAACAATGAGCAGTTCTTC. Translated: CASSWDRGNNEQFF. The V call is TRBV5-1, the J call TRBJ2-1, with TRBD1 matching over 10 bases. V trimming: 3 bases; J trimming: 5 bases; junction bases outside the gene matches: 2. Germline CDR1 SGHRS, CDR2 YFSETQ. This CDR3 spans 14 amino acids.

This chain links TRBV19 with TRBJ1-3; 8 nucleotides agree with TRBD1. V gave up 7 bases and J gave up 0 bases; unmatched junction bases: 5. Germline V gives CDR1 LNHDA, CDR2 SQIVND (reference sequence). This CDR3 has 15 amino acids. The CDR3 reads CASTPGGRSGNTIYF. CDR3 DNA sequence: TGTGCCAGTACCCCAGGGGGCCGCTCTGGAAACACCATATATTTT.

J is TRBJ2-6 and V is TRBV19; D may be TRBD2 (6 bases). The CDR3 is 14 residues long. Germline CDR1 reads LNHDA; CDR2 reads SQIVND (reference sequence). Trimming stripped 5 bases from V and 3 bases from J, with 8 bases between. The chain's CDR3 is CASSPGGGANVLTF. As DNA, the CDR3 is TGTGCCAGTAGTCCCGGGGGTGGGGCCAACGTCCTGACTTTC.

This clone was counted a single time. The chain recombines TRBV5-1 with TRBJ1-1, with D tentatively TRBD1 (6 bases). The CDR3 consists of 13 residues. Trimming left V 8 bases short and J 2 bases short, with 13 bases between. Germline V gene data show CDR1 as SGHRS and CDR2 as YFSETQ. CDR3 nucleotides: TGCGCCAGTACAGAGGACAGAAACACTGAAGCTTTCTTT. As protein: CASTEDRNTEAFF.

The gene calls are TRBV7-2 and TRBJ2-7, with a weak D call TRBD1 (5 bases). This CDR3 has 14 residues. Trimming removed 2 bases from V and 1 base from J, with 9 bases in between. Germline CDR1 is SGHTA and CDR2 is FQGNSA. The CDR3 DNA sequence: TGTGCCAGCAGCTTAATAGGGGTATCCTACGAGCAGTACTTC. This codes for CASSLIGVSYEQYF.

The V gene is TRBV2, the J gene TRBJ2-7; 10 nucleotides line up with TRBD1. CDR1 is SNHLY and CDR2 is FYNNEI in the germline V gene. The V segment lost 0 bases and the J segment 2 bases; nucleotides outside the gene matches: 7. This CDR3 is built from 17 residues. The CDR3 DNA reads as TGTGCCAGCAGTGAAGCGATGGACAGGGGGGTTCCCTACGAGCAGTACTTC. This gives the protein CASSEAMDRGVPYEQYF.